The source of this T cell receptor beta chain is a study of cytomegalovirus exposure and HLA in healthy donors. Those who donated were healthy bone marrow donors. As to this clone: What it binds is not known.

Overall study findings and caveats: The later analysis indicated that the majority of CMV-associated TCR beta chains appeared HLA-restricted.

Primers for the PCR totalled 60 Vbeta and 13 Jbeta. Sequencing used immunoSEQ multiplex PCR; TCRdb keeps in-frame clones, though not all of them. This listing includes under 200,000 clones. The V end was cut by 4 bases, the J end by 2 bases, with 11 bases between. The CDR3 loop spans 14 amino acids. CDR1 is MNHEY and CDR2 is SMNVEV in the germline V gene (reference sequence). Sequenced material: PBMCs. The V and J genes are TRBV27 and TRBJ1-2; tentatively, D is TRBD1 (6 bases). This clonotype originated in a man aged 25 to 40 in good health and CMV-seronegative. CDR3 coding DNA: TGTGCCAGCAGTTCGTTGGGGGCGAACTATGGCTACACCTTC. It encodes CASSSLGANYGYTF.